This T cell receptor beta chain was retrieved from a study of T cells after yellow fever vaccination. The study's findings and limits: A minor fraction of clonotypes spanned both CD4 and CD8 compartments. Contamination of FACS-sorted repertoires by abundant clonotypes from the bulk population could occur. The booster response re-showed most primary clones: approximately 95% CD4, almost 90% CD8.

The CDR3 totals 16 residues. Per germline, CDR1 SEHNR and CDR2 FQNEAQ (reference sequence). The V gene end was trimmed by 5 bases and the J gene end by 8 bases; junction bases not matched to a gene: 14. There are a few counts of this clonotype. Its antigen is not known. A single record per CDR3 protein comes from TCRdb applying MiXCR to the 5' RACE reads. The sample records 400,000 or so distinct CDR3 sequences, approximately 10% being singletons. The source of this sequence is a man in his late teens or twenties who received the YFV17D yellow fever vaccine. Specimen: PBMCs, collected on the day of the first yellow fever vaccination. The chain employs TRBV7-9 and TRBJ2-1; 8 bases are shared with TRBD1. The CDR3 DNA reads as TGTGCCAGCAGCCGCTACAGGGGGACCTCCTCTCATGAGCAGTTCTTC. It encodes CASSRYRGTSSHEQFF.